This section outlines one T cell receptor (beta chain) sequence together with its context. The sample comes from a study of CXCR3-negative and CXCR3-positive naive CD8 T cells. About the research overall: The libraries yielded 120 million to 150 million TRB reads, about 1.5 +/- 0.3 million each.

The libraries of TRB cDNA were constructed through 5' RACE using UMI labels. Reanalyzing the 5' RACE reads, TCRdb keeps one entry per CDR3 protein, without DNA. This repertoire includes around 81,000 distinct CDR3 sequences. The CDR3 contains 13 residues. V is TRBV12-3 or TRBV12-4 and J is TRBJ1-2; absent DNA, TCRdb's TRBD1 call cannot be checked. The receptor comes from a human donor in good health. Some clones in this sample may be carry-over from other donors' samples. The specimen sequenced was naive CXCR3- CD8+ T cells from blood. Specified subset: CD45RO-CCR7+CD27+CD95- naive CD8+ T cells lacking CXCR3 (TNR3-). CDR3 region: CASGQTEEYGYTF.